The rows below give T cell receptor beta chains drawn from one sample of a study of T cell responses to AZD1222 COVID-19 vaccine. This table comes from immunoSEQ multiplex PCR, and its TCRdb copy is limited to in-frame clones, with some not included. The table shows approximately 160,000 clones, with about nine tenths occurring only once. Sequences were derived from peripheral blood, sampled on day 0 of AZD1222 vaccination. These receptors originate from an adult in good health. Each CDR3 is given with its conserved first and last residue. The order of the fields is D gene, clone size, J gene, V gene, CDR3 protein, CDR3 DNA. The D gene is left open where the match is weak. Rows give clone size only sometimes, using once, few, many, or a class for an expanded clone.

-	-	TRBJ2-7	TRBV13	CASSPSTGEQYF	TGTGCCAGCAGCCCGTCGACCGGAGAGCAGTACTTC
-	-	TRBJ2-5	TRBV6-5	CATLGGTPAETQYF	TGTGCCACCCTCGGGGGGACACCAGCGGAGACCCAGTACTTC
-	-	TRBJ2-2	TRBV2	CASSEVKGNTGELFF	TGTGCCAGCAGTGAGGTCAAAGGGAACACCGGGGAGCTGTTTTTT
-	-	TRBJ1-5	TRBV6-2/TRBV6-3	CASSYVGSNQPQHF	TGTGCCAGCAGTTACGTGGGTAGCAATCAGCCCCAGCATTTT
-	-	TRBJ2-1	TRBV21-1	CASSKYPGGYYNEQFF	TGTGCCAGCAGCAAATACCCGGGGGGGTACTACAATGAGCAGTTCTTC
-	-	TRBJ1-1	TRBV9	CASSVDEGNTEAFF	TGTGCCAGCAGCGTAGATGAGGGTAACACTGAAGCTTTCTTT
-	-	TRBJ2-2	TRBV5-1	CASSLRGVTGELFF	TGCGCCAGCAGCTTGCGTGGGGTCACCGGGGAGCTGTTTTTT
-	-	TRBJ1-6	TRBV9	CASSVGVHNSPLHF	TGTGCCAGCAGCGTGGGGGTCCATAATTCACCCCTCCACTTT
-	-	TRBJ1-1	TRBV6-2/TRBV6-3	CASSYSWEDTEAFF	TGTGCCAGCAGTTACTCCTGGGAGGACACTGAAGCTTTCTTT
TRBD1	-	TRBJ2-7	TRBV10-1	CASSGPGQCYEQYF	TGCGCCAGCAGTGGACCGGGACAGTGCTACGAGCAGTACTTC
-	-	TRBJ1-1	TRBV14	CASSKGWNTEAFF	TGTGCCAGCAGTAAGGGTTGGAACACTGAAGCTTTCTTT
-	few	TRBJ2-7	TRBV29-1	CSVPGLRSYEQYF	TGCAGCGTCCCGGGACTCCGCAGCTACGAGCAGTACTTC
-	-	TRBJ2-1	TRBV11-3	CASSSPPHNEQFF	TGTGCCAGCAGCTCGCCCCCTCATAATGAGCAGTTCTTC
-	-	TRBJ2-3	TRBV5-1	CASVGRTGHTQYF	TGCGCCAGCGTCGGACGAACCGGTCATACGCAGTATTTT
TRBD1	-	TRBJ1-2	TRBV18	CASSPTGDTGGYTF	TGTGCCAGCTCACCCACAGGGGACACGGGCGGCTACACCTTC
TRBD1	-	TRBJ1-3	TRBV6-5	CASSSGGAAGNTIYF	TGTGCCAGCAGTTCAGGGGGCGCGGCTGGAAACACCATATATTTT